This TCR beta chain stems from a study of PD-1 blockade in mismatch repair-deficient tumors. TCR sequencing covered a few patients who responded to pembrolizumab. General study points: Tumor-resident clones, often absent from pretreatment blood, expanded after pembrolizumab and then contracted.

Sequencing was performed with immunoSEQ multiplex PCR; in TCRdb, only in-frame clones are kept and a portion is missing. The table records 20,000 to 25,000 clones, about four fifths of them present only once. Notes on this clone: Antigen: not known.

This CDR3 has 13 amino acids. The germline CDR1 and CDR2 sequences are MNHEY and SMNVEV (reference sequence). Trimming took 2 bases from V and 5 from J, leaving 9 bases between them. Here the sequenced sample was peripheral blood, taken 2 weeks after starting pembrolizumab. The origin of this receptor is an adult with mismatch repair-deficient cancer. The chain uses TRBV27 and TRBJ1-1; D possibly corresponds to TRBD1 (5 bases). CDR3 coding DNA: TGTGCCAGCAGTTTAGGGGCGATAACTGAAGCTTTCTTT. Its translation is CASSLGAITEAFF.